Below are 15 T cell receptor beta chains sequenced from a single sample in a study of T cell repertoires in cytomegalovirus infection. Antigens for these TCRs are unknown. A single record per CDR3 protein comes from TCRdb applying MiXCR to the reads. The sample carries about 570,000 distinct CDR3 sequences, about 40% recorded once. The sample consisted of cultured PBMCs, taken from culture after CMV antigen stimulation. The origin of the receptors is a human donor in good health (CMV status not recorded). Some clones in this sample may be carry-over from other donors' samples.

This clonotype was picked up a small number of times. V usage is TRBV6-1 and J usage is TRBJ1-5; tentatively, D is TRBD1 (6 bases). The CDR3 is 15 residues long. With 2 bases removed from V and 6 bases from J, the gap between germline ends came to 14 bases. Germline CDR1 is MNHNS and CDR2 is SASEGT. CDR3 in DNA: TGTGCCAGCAGTGAAAACGCGGGGGCGGCTCAGCCCCAGCATTTT. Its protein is CASSENAGAAQPQHF.

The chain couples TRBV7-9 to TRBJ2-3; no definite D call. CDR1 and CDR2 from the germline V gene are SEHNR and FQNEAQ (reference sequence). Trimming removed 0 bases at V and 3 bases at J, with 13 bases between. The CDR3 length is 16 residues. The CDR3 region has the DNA TGTGCCAGCAGCTTAGCGTTCGGTTCTGTGACAGATACGCAGTATTTT. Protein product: CASSLAFGSVTDTQYF.

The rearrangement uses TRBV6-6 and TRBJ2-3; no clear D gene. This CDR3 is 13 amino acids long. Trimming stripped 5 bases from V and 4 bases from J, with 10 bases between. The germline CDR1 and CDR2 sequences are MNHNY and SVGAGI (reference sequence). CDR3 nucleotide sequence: TGTGCCAGCAGTAACGGTCCACCAGATACGCAGTATTTT. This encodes CASSNGPPDTQYF.

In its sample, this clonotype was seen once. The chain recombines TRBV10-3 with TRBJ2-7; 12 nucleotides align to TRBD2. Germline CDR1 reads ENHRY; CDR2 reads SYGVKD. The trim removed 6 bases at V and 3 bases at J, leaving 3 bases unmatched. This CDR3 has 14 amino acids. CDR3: CAISWTSGDYEQYF. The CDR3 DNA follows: TGTGCCATCAGCTGGACTAGCGGGGACTACGAGCAGTACTTC.

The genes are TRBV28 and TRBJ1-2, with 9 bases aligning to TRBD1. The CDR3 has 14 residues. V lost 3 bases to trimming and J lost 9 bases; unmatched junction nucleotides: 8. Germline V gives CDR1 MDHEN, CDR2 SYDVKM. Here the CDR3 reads CASSFDRGFQRYTF. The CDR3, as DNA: TGTGCCAGCAGTTTTGACAGGGGGTTTCAACGCTACACCTTC.

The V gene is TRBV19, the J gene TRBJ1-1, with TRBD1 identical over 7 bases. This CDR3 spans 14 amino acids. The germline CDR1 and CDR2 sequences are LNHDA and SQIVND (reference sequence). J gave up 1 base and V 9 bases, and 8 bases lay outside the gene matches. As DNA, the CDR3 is TGTGCCAGCCGAATCCGGGACAGGAACACTGAAGCTTTCTTT. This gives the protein CASRIRDRNTEAFF.

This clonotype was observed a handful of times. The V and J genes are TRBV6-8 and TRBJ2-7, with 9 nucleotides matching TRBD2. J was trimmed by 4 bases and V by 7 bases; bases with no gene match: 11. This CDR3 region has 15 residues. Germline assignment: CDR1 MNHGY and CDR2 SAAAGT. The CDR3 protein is CASTRGAGGKYEQYF. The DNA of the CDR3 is TGTGCCAGCACACGCGGAGCGGGGGGCAAATACGAGCAGTACTTC.

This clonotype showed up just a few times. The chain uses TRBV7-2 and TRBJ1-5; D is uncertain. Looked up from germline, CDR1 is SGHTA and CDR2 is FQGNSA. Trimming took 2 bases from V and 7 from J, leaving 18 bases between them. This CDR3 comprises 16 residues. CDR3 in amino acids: CASSLIGSQVGQPQHF. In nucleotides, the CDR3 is TGTGCCAGCAGCTTAATAGGGAGCCAGGTCGGACAGCCCCAGCATTTT.

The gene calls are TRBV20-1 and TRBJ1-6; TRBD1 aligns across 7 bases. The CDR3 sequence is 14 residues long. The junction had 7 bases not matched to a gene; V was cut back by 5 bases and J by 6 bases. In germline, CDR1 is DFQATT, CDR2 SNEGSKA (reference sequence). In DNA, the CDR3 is TGCAGTGCTGCCCGGGACAGCCTTAATTCACCCCTCCACTTT. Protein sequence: CSAARDSLNSPLHF.

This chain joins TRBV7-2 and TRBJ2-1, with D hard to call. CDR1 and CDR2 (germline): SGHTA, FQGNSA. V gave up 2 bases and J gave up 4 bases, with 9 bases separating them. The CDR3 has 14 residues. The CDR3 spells CASSLQPSYNEQFF. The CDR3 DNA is TGTGCCAGCAGCTTACAGCCGTCATACAATGAGCAGTTCTTC.

The CDR3: CASSLVPSREAGAGEQFF. In DNA form, the CDR3 reads TGTGCCAGCAGCTTAGTACCCTCGAGAGAAGCGGGAGCGGGTGAGCAGTTCTTC. This rearrangement joins TRBV11-2 to TRBJ2-1; 8 bases line up with TRBD2. There are 18 residues in the CDR3. Germline-derived CDR1 and CDR2 are SGHAT and FQNNGV. The V and J ends lost 1 base and 9 bases, in that order; junction bases with no gene match: 17.

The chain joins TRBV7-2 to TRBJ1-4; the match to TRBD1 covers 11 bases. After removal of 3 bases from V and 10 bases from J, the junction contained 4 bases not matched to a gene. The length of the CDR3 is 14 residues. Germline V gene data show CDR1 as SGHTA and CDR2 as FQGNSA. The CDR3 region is CASSLFGQGAKLFF. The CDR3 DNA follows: TGTGCCAGCAGCTTGTTCGGACAGGGGGCAAAACTGTTTTTT.

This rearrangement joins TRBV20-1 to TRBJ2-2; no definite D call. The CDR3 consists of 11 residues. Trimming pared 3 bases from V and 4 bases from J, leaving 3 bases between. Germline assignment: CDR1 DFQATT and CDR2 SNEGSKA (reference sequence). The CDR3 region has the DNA TGCAGTGCTAGCTTCACCGGGGAGCTGTTTTTT. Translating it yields CSASFTGELFF.

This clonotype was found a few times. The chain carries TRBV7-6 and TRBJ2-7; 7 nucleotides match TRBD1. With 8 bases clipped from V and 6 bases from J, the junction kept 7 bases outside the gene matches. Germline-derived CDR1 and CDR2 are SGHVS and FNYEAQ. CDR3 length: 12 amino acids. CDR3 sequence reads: CASEFDRAEQYF. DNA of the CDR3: TGTGCCAGCGAATTCGACAGGGCCGAGCAGTACTTC.

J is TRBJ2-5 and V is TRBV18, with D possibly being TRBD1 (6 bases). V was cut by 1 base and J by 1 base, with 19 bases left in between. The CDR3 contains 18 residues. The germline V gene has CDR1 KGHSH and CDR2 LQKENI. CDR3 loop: CASSPQQGQETSQETQYF. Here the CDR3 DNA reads TGTGCCAGCTCACCACAGCAGGGGCAGGAAACCAGCCAAGAGACCCAGTACTTC.